A selection of T cell receptor beta chains follows, all from one sample in a study of T cell responses to AZD1222 COVID-19 vaccine. The repertoire was sequenced with immunoSEQ multiplex PCR; TCRdb's copy has only in-frame clones and lacks some. The sample holds about 150,000 clones, about nine tenths seen once. This material consisted of peripheral blood, taken on day 0 of AZD1222 vaccination. The source is an adult in good health. The CDR3 runs from the conserved cysteine through the conserved F or W. The D gene is left open where the match is weak. Not every row has a clone size; where given, it reads once, few, many or a size class.

J gene,clone size,V gene,D gene,CDR3 protein,CDR3 DNA
TRBJ1-5,.,TRBV15,.,CATSRESGPQHF,TGTGCCACCAGCAGGGAGAGTGGGCCCCAGCATTTT
TRBJ2-2,.,TRBV15,TRBD1,CATSRDGTAGELFF,TGTGCCACCAGCAGAGATGGGACAGCCGGGGAGCTGTTTTTT
TRBJ1-5,.,TRBV7-2,TRBD1,CASSGQQGARQPQHF,TGTGCCAGCAGCGGACAACAGGGGGCCAGGCAGCCCCAGCATTTT
TRBJ2-7,.,TRBV5-4,TRBD2,CASSLASGTSNEQYF,TGTGCCAGCAGCTTGGCTTCCGGGACTAGCAACGAGCAGTACTTC
TRBJ1-1,.,TRBV27,.,CASRSWTVNTEAFF,TGTGCCAGCAGATCGTGGACGGTGAACACTGAAGCTTTCTTT
TRBJ2-7,.,TRBV10-3,.,CAITPLQGNYEQYF,TGTGCCATCACCCCCCTCCAGGGAAACTACGAGCAGTACTTC
TRBJ2-5,.,TRBV20-1,.,CSASSGTRGETQYF,TGCAGTGCTAGTTCTGGGACGAGAGGGGAGACCCAGTACTTC
TRBJ2-3,.,TRBV2,TRBD2,CASSRSSGGNTDTQYF,TGTGCCAGCAGCCGTTCTAGCGGGGGGAACACAGATACGCAGTATTTT
TRBJ1-3,.,TRBV10-2,.,CASSVGQPFDTIYF,TGCGCCAGCAGCGTAGGCCAGCCGTTTGACACCATATATTTT
TRBJ2-2,.,TRBV7-9,TRBD1,CASSSRTGYTGELFF,TGTGCCAGCAGCTCGAGGACAGGCTACACCGGGGAGCTGTTTTTT
TRBJ2-1,.,TRBV7-2,.,CASSLGYQGGNEQFF,TGTGCCAGCAGCTTAGGCTACCAGGGGGGCAATGAGCAGTTCTTC
TRBJ1-6,.,TRBV7-2,.,CASSLEGNSPLHF,TGTGCCAGCAGCTTAGAGGGTAATTCACCCCTCCACTTT
TRBJ1-1,.,TRBV6-2/TRBV6-3,.,CASSPSLNTEAFF,TGTGCCAGCAGCCCTAGCCTGAACACTGAAGCTTTCTTT
TRBJ1-2,.,TRBV6-5,TRBD1,CASTVDRDYGYTF,TGTGCCAGCACCGTGGACAGGGACTATGGCTACACCTTC
TRBJ2-2,.,TRBV5-1,TRBD2,CASSPLAGTNTGELFF,TGCGCCAGCAGCCCTTTAGCGGGGACTAACACCGGGGAGCTGTTTTTT
TRBJ2-4,.,TRBV3-1/TRBV3-2,.,CASSLPGTGNIQYF,TGTGCCAGCAGCCTACCGGGGACTGGAAACATTCAGTACTTC
TRBJ1-6,.,TRBV6-6,.,CASSPRAGSPNYNSPLHF,TGTGCCAGCAGTCCACGGGCAGGGTCCCCTAACTATAATTCACCCCTCCACTTT
TRBJ2-5,once,TRBV11-2,TRBD2,CASSLLPGGAIQETQYF,TGTGCCAGCAGCTTACTACCCGGGGGGGCAATCCAAGAGACCCAGTACTTC
TRBJ1-3,.,TRBV2,.,CASTGIGNTIYF,TGTGCCAGCACAGGGATAGGAAACACCATATATTTT
TRBJ1-3,.,TRBV19,.,CASSTTARQNRNTIYF,TGTGCCAGTAGTACGACCGCCCGGCAAAATAGAAACACCATATATTTT
TRBJ1-2,.,TRBV5-1,.,CASSLGSDYGYTF,TGCGCCAGCAGCTTGGGGTCCGATTATGGCTACACCTTC
TRBJ1-3,.,TRBV5-1,.,CASSSEGIRSGNTIYF,TGCGCCAGCAGCTCGGAGGGCATACGCTCTGGAAACACCATATATTTT
TRBJ1-2,.,TRBV29-1,.,CSALHINYGYTF,TGCAGCGCCCTACATATTAACTATGGCTACACCTTC
TRBJ2-3,.,TRBV5-4,.,CASTEGVTQYF,TGTGCCAGCACTGAGGGGGTTACGCAGTATTTT
TRBJ2-7,.,TRBV6-5,.,CASLRVGANEQYF,TGTGCCAGCCTGAGGGTGGGGGCCAACGAGCAGTACTTC
TRBJ1-1,.,TRBV6-1,.,CASSEGVWDAFF,TGTGCCAGCAGTGAAGGTGTATGGGACGCTTTCTTT
TRBJ2-2,.,TRBV6-5,.,CASSYVRGMDGELFF,TGTGCCAGCAGTTACGTACGGGGGATGGACGGGGAGCTGTTTTTT
TRBJ1-2,.,TRBV28,.,CASRLGANYGYTF,TGTGCCAGCAGGTTAGGGGCCAACTATGGCTACACCTTC
TRBJ1-6,.,TRBV6-4,TRBD1,CASSESGGGSPLHF,TGTGCCAGCAGTGAATCAGGGGGCGGTTCACCCCTCCACTTT
TRBJ1-5,.,TRBV19,.,CASSAGQYQPQHF,TGTGCCAGTAGTGCCGGACAGTATCAGCCCCAGCATTTT
TRBJ2-6,.,TRBV12-2,.,CASRSLGDTSSSGANVLTF,TGTGCAAGTCGGTCGCTCGGGGACACTAGTTCTTCTGGGGCCAACGTCCTGACTTTC
TRBJ1-6,.,TRBV6-5,.,CASGRQARGNSPLHF,TGTGCCAGCGGGAGACAGGCAAGGGGAAATTCACCCCTCCACTTT
TRBJ2-7,once,TRBV28,TRBD1,CASRMTGPSYEQYF,TGTGCCAGCAGGATGACAGGGCCTTCCTACGAGCAGTACTTC
TRBJ1-1,.,TRBV4-1,TRBD1,CASSLRQGDTEAFF,TGCGCCAGCAGCCTCAGACAGGGGGACACTGAAGCTTTCTTT
TRBJ1-1,.,TRBV3-1/TRBV3-2,TRBD1,CASSLQGARTEAFF,TGTGCCAGCAGTCTTCAGGGGGCGCGAACTGAAGCTTTCTTT
TRBJ1-2,.,TRBV2,.,CASRHRRNYGYTF,TGTGCCAGCAGACACAGGAGAAACTATGGCTACACCTTC
TRBJ2-1,.,TRBV5-1,TRBD2,CASSLVGGGNSYNEQFF,TGCGCCAGCAGCTTGGTAGGCGGGGGGAACTCCTACAATGAGCAGTTCTTC
TRBJ2-7,.,TRBV5-1,TRBD2,CASSLGGPSGGDQYEQYF,TGCGCCAGCAGCCTGGGAGGTCCCAGCGGGGGGGATCAGTACGAGCAGTACTTC
TRBJ2-6,.,TRBV2,.,CASTNSGANVLTF,TGTGCCAGCACCAACTCTGGGGCCAACGTCCTGACTTTC
TRBJ1-5,.,TRBV7-2,TRBD1,CASSHQGGGSGQPQHF,TGTGCCAGCAGCCACCAGGGGGGGGGATCAGGGCAGCCCCAGCATTTT
TRBJ2-5,once,TRBV25-1,.,CASSDQGFGTQYF,TGTGCCAGCAGTGACCAGGGATTTGGGACCCAGTACTTC
TRBJ1-1,.,TRBV6-2/TRBV6-3,.,CASSTRVTEAFF,TGTGCCAGCAGTACGCGGGTCACTGAAGCTTTCTTT
TRBJ1-5,few,TRBV7-8,TRBD1,CASSLGDREIQQPQHF,TGTGCCAGCAGCTTAGGGGACAGGGAAATCCAACAGCCCCAGCATTTT
TRBJ2-2,once,TRBV14,TRBD1,CASRQTGQGNTGELFF,TGTGCCAGCAGACAGACGGGACAGGGAAACACCGGGGAGCTGTTTTTT
TRBJ1-2,.,TRBV9,TRBD1,CASSVQDRGPGYTF,TGTGCCAGCAGCGTACAGGACAGGGGCCCTGGCTACACCTTC
TRBJ2-5,.,TRBV24-1,.,CATSDRGQETQYF,TGTGCCACCAGTGATCGGGGCCAAGAGACCCAGTACTTC
TRBJ2-7,.,TRBV7-6,.,CASSLDVGFSYEQYF,TGTGCCAGCAGCTTAGATGTGGGGTTCTCCTACGAGCAGTACTTC
TRBJ1-1,once,TRBV5-8,.,CASSRDRRGTEAFF,TGTGCCAGCAGCCGCGACCGGCGGGGCACTGAAGCTTTCTTT
TRBJ1-3,.,TRBV27,.,CASRPRVSGNTIYF,TGTGCCAGCAGGCCAAGGGTCTCTGGAAACACCATATATTTT
TRBJ1-1,.,TRBV7-9,TRBD1,CASSLIQGQGIPMNTEAFF,TGTGCCAGCAGCTTAATCCAGGGACAGGGAATACCGATGAACACTGAAGCTTTCTTT
TRBJ1-2,.,TRBV19,.,CASSIDVVSGYTF,TGTGCCAGTAGTATAGACGTCGTCTCTGGCTACACCTTC
TRBJ2-1,.,TRBV21-1,.,CASSPSGDNEQFF,TGTGCCAGCAGCCCGAGCGGGGACAATGAGCAGTTCTTC
TRBJ2-5,once,TRBV5-1,TRBD1,CASSGGQLQETQYF,TGCGCCAGCAGCGGGGGACAGCTCCAAGAGACCCAGTACTTC
TRBJ2-2,.,TRBV15,TRBD1,CATSRDLGQSITGELFF,TGTGCCACCAGCAGAGATCTGGGACAGAGTATCACCGGGGAGCTGTTTTTT
TRBJ1-3,.,TRBV5-5,.,CASSRGRENTIYF,TGTGCCAGCAGCCGAGGTCGGGAGAACACCATATATTTT
TRBJ2-1,once,TRBV4-2,.,CASQPSSYNEQFF,TGTGCCAGCCAGCCGAGCTCCTACAATGAGCAGTTCTTC
TRBJ2-7,.,TRBV6-5,TRBD1,CASSPQWQGAYEQYF,TGTGCCAGCAGTCCCCAGTGGCAGGGGGCTTACGAGCAGTACTTC
TRBJ1-6,.,TRBV6-1,.,CASSDITPLHF,TGTGCCAGCAGTGACATAACACCCCTCCACTTT
TRBJ1-2,.,TRBV6-2/TRBV6-3,.,CASSYSREGPGYGYTF,TGTGCCAGCAGTTACTCACGTGAAGGGCCCGGCTATGGCTACACCTTC
TRBJ2-6,.,TRBV7-2,.,CASSLVVGQGANVLTF,TGTGCCAGCAGCTTAGTCGTGGGGCAGGGGGCCAACGTCCTGACTTTC